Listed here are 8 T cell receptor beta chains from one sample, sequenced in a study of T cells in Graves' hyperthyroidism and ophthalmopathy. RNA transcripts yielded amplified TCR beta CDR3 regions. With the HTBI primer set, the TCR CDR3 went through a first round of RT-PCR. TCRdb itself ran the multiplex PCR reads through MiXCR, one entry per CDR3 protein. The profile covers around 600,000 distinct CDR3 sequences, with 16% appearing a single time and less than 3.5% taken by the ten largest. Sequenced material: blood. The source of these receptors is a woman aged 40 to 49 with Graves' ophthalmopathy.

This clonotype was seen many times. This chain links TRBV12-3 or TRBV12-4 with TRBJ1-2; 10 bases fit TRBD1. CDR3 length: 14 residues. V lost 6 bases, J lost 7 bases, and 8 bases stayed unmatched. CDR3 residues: CASSPLTGGSGYTF. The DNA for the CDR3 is TGTGCCAGCAGCCCTCTGACAGGGGGCTCTGGCTACACCTTC.

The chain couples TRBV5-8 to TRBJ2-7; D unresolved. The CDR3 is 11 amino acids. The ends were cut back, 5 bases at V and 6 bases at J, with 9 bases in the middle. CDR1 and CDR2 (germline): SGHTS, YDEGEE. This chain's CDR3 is CASSNYVEQYF. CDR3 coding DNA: TGTGCCAGCAGTAATTACGTCGAGCAGTACTTC.

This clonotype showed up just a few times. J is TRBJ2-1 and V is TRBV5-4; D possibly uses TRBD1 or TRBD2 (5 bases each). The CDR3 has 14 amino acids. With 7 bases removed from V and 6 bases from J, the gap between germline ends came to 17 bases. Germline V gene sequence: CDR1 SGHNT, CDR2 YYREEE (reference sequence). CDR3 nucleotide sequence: TGTGCCAGCGCTCCCCGGACAAGCGGCAATGAGCAGTTCTTC. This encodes CASAPRTSGNEQFF.

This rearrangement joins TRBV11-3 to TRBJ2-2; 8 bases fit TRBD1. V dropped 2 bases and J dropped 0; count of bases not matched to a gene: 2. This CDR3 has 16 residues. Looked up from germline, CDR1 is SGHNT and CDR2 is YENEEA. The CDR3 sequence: CASSLQDRANTGELFF. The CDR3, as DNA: TGTGCCAGCAGCTTACAGGACAGGGCGAACACCGGGGAGCTGTTTTTT.

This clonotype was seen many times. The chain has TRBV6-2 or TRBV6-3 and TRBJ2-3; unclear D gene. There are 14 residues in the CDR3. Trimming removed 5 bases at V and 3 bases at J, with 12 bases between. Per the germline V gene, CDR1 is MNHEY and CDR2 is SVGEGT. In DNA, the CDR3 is TGTGCCAGCAGTCCACGGGCCGAGACAGATACGCAGTATTTT. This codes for CASSPRAETDTQYF.

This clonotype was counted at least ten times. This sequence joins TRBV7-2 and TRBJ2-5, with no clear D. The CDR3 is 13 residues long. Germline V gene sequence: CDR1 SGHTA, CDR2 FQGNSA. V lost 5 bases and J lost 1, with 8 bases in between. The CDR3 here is CASSIRSQETQYF. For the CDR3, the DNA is TGTGCCAGCAGCATAAGGTCCCAAGAGACCCAGTACTTC.

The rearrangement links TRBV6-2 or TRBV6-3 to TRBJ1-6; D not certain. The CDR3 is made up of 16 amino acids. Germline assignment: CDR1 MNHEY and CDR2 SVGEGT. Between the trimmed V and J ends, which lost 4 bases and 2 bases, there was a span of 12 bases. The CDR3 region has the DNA TGTGCCAGCAGTTTAACTGGCGGAACCTATAATTCACCCCTCCACTTT. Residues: CASSLTGGTYNSPLHF.

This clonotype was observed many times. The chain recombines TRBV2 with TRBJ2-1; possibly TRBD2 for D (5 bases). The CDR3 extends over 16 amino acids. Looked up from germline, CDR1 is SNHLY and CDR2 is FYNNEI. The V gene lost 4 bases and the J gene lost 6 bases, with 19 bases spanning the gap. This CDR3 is CASSALGRRFGNEQFF. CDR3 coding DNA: TGTGCCAGCAGTGCGCTGGGCAGGAGGTTTGGCAATGAGCAGTTCTTC.